This T cell receptor beta chain was observed in a study of PD-1 blockade in classical Hodgkin lymphoma. Findings of the study overall: Repertoires differed for reasons still undefined, possibly disease activity or prior therapy. Newly diagnosed patients reportedly had lower baseline TCR diversity than healthy donors.

This CDR3 is built from 13 residues. CDR1 MNHNS and CDR2 SASEGT come from the germline V gene. Trimming pared 9 bases from V and 0 bases from J, leaving 11 bases between. Described time point: newly diagnosed, previously untreated cHL patient sample. Magnetic negative selection was used to purify CD4+ T cells from thawed PBMCs. Comparison samples consisted of PBMCs from newly diagnosed, untreated classical Hodgkin lymphoma. Worth noting for this clone: Its specificity is unknown.

Profiling relied on immunoSEQ multiplex PCR, and the TCRdb table lists in-frame clones only, not all of them. Altogether under 35,000 clones are present, roughly 90% being singletons, with the ten largest covering 0.35%. The sample taken for sequencing was CD4+ T cells from blood. This sequence was found in a human donor with classical Hodgkin lymphoma. The chain combines TRBV6-1 with TRBJ1-2; no clear D. The CDR3 DNA reads as TGTGCCAGGGAAGGGCGACCTAACTATGGCTACACCTTC. It yields the protein CAREGRPNYGYTF.